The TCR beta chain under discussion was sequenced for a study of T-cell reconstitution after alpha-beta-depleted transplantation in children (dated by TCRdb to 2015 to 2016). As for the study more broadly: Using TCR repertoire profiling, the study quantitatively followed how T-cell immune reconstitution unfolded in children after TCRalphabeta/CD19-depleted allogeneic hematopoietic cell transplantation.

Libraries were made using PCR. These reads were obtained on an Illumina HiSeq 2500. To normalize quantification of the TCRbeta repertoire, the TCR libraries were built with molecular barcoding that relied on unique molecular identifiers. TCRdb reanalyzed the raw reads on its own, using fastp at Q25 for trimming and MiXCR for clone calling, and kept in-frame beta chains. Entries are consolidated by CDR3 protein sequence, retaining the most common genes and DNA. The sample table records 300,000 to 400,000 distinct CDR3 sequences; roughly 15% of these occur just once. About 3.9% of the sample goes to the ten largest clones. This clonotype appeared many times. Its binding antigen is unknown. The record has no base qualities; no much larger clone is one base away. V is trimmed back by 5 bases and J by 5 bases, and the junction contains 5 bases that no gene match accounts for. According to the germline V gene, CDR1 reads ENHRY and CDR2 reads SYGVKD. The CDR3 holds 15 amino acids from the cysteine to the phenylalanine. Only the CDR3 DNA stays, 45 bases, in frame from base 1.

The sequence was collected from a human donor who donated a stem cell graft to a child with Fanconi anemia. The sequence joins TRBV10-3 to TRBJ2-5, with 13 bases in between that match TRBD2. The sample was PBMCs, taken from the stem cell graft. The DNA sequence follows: TGTGCCATCAGTCCGACTAGCGGGGGGCAGGAGACCCAGTACTTC. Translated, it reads CAISPTSGGQETQYF.